This T cell receptor beta chain was recovered during a study of PD-L1 blockade in urothelial cancer. Study outcomes and limitations: Tumor-associated clones in blood expanded more at 3 weeks in durable-benefit patients.

Time point specified: peripheral blood 6 weeks after treatment start. Urothelial carcinoma, locally advanced or metastatic, affected the patients. Trimming took 4 bases from V and 6 from J, leaving 13 bases between them. The CDR3 loop spans 14 amino acids. Per germline, CDR1 SNHLY and CDR2 FYNNEI. This clone was picked up one time. The antigen remains undetermined. The assay was immunoSEQ multiplex PCR, and TCRdb's table has in-frame clones only and misses some. The top ten hold 24% of the sample, which has 35,000 to 40,000 clones, less than 90% seen once. The receptor was isolated from a man aged 60-69 years with urothelial cancer. The genes are TRBV2 and TRBJ1-5; D perhaps matches TRBD1 (5 bases). The input for sequencing was PBMCs, taken around atezolizumab (anti-PD-L1) treatment. CDR3 region: CASSAGQGFQPQHF. CDR3 DNA sequence: TGTGCCAGCAGTGCTGGGCAGGGTTTTCAGCCCCAGCATTTT.